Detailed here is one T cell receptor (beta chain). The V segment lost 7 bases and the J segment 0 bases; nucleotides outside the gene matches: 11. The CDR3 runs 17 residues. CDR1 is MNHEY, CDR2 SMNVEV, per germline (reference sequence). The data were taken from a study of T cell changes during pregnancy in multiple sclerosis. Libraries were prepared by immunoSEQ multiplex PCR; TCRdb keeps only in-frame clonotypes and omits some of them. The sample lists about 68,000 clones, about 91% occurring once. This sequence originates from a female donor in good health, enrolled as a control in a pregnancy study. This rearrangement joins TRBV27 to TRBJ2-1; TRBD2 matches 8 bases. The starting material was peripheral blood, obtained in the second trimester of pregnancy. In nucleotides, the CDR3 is TGTGCCAGCACCCCAGGTAGCGGGGAGGGCTCCTACAATGAGCAGTTCTTC. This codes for CASTPGSGEGSYNEQFF.